This TCR beta chain was found in a study of regulatory T cells in long-lasting Graves disease. Remarks on this clonotype: The antigen remains unidentified.

Study-level findings and limits: Analysis covered peripheral blood alone, not thyroid tissue. With under 3,500 shared public clonotypes, persistent patients exceeded new patients, who shared about a thousand. Owing to a sample size that was small, accuracy may have been reduced.

Construction of TCR beta libraries relied on iRepertoire HTBI primers and on Arm-PCR targeting CDR3 regions. TCRdb analysed the multiplex PCR reads with MiXCR anew, one entry per CDR3 protein. The data contain about 500,000 distinct CDR3 sequences, about a sixth of them singletons. Documented time point: newly diagnosed GD, antithyroid drugs for less than 3 months. Extracted RNA from PBMCs served as the source of the TCR library. Approximately 9 milliliters of peripheral blood were taken and placed in EDTA tubes. The sample was also reused in another study, on T cells in Graves' hyperthyroidism and ophthalmopathy.

The TCR comes from a man in his forties or fifties with Graves disease. This sample comprised peripheral blood mononuclear cells (PBMCs), obtained at new diagnosis, from a patient treated with antithyroid drugs.

The CDR3, as DNA: TGCAGCGTCTCGGACACGTCTGGCTACACCTTC. This translates into CSVSDTSGYTF. J is TRBJ1-2 and V is TRBV29-1, with D tentatively TRBD1 (5 bases). Germline CDR1 SQVTM, CDR2 ANQGSEA. The CDR3 consists of 11 residues. V was trimmed by 6 bases and J by 7 bases, leaving 12 bases between them.